Listed below are T cell receptor beta chains from one sample, sequenced in a study of T cell repertoires in cytomegalovirus infection. TCRdb reprocessed the reads with MiXCR, giving one entry per CDR3 protein. This sample has about 330,000 distinct CDR3 sequences, with 9% to 9.5% found just once. Material: PBMCs. All receptors come from a human donor in good health (CMV status not recorded). Some clones in this sample may be carry-over from other donors' samples. The CDR3 runs from the conserved cysteine through the conserved F or W. Clone size is not always given. Where it is, it says once, few, many or a class for expanded clones.

v_call: TRBV7-9; j_call: TRBJ1-6; clone_size: few; cdr3_aa: CASSLGGKPLHF
v_call: TRBV7-2; j_call: TRBJ2-3; clone_size: many; cdr3_aa: CASSLGVGTDTQYF
v_call: TRBV7-2; j_call: TRBJ2-5; clone_size: -; cdr3_aa: CASSLEVAGGGETQYF
v_call: TRBV11-2; j_call: TRBJ2-1; clone_size: many; cdr3_aa: CASSLGGLGGEEQFF
v_call: TRBV7-2; j_call: TRBJ2-7; clone_size: many; cdr3_aa: CASSLDRGDEQYF
v_call: TRBV7-2; j_call: TRBJ2-2; clone_size: many; cdr3_aa: CASSLVPGGAGELFF
v_call: TRBV27; j_call: TRBJ2-7; clone_size: few; cdr3_aa: CASSSYPPNEQYF
v_call: TRBV29-1; j_call: TRBJ2-5; clone_size: few; cdr3_aa: CSVEKGRETQYF
v_call: TRBV7-2; j_call: TRBJ1-4; clone_size: -; cdr3_aa: CASSIPRRGDRHNEKLFF
v_call: TRBV19; j_call: TRBJ1-1; clone_size: few; cdr3_aa: CASSPEGTGIPEAFF
v_call: TRBV7-2; j_call: TRBJ1-2; clone_size: many; cdr3_aa: CASSLDPAGLSGGYTF
v_call: TRBV7-9; j_call: TRBJ1-1; clone_size: many; cdr3_aa: CASSSTRYTEAFF
v_call: TRBV7-2; j_call: TRBJ2-3; clone_size: many; cdr3_aa: CASSQRGGPITDTQYF
v_call: TRBV5-1; j_call: TRBJ1-1; clone_size: many; cdr3_aa: CASSLEEGVNTEAFF
v_call: TRBV20-1; j_call: TRBJ1-2; clone_size: many; cdr3_aa: CSARGTGDYGYTF
v_call: TRBV28; j_call: TRBJ1-2; clone_size: -; cdr3_aa: CASSPLTTGPAYGYTF
v_call: TRBV11-2; j_call: TRBJ2-3; clone_size: few; cdr3_aa: CASSQTGLSTDTQYF
v_call: TRBV2; j_call: TRBJ2-7; clone_size: -; cdr3_aa: CASSSGTGEHEQYF
v_call: TRBV7-2; j_call: TRBJ1-3; clone_size: -; cdr3_aa: CASSLLSGGAPSSGNTIYF